What follows describes a single T cell receptor beta chain. Using immunoSEQ multiplex PCR, the repertoire was profiled, and TCRdb retains in-frame clones only, with some absent. This sample has 110,000 to 150,000 clones, with over 75% found just once. This sample is drawn from a study of radiation and T cells in renal cell carcinoma. Looked up from germline, CDR1 is SEHNR and CDR2 is FQNEAQ (reference sequence). The CDR3 runs 16 residues. V was clipped by 4 bases and J by 5 bases; unmatched bases: 7. Time point indicated: baseline pretreatment blood. The treatment was: 15 Gy SBRT to primary tumor, nephrectomy 4 weeks later.

The V and J genes are TRBV7-9 and TRBJ2-3; TRBD2 agrees at 12 bases. Specimen: blood, collected from a patient whose treatment included radiotherapy and nephrectomy. The source is a woman between 45 and 65 years old with renal cell carcinoma. CDR3 sequence reads: CASSSLAGGHRDTQYF. CDR3 DNA: TGTGCCAGCAGCTCGCTAGCGGGGGGGCATAGAGATACGCAGTATTTT.